The next 29 T cell receptor beta chains were all read from a single sample in a study. Profiled with immunoSEQ multiplex PCR; TCRdb holds only in-frame clones, not every one. The repertoire has tens of thousands of clones, just over 90% of them found once; the top ten carry around 4.5%. The specimen was PBMCs. The receptors here all came from a man aged 35-49 years with rheumatoid arthritis.

The chain uses TRBV4-3 and TRBJ2-1, with 7 nucleotides matching TRBD1. Trimming at V came to 0 bases and at J to 2 bases, leaving 10 bases not matched to a gene. CDR3 size: 18 residues. The germline V gene has CDR1 LGHNA and CDR2 YSLEER. The CDR3 sequence is CASSQDDVAQGTYNEQFF. The CDR3 coding sequence is TGCGCCAGCAGCCAAGATGATGTCGCACAGGGGACCTACAATGAGCAGTTCTTC.

The chain recombines TRBV19 with TRBJ2-5, with 7 bases fitting TRBD1. V lost 1 base and J lost 4; bases outside the gene matches: 6. This CDR3 contains 15 residues. The germline gives CDR1 LNHDA, CDR2 SQIVND (reference sequence). CDR3 loop: CASSIGDRPGETQYF. In nucleotides, the CDR3 is TGTGCCAGTAGTATAGGGGACAGACCTGGAGAGACCCAGTACTTC.

The chain uses TRBV11-2 and TRBJ2-6; 7 bases match TRBD2. V lost 3 bases and J lost 1; bases outside the gene matches: 9. The germline gives CDR1 SGHAT, CDR2 FQNNGV. The CDR3 loop spans 18 amino acids. The CDR3 sequence is CASSFTGGSGSGANVLTF. The CDR3 nucleotides read TGTGCCAGCAGCTTCACGGGGGGATCTGGGTCTGGGGCCAACGTCCTGACTTTC.

This clone showed up just a few times. This rearrangement joins TRBV19 to TRBJ2-3, with D uncertain. Germline CDR1 reads LNHDA; CDR2 reads SQIVND (reference sequence). This CDR3 region has 14 residues. With 7 bases removed from V and 6 bases from J, the gap between germline ends came to 17 bases. The CDR3 is CASMGFPSADTQYF. The CDR3, as DNA: TGTGCCAGTATGGGCTTCCCTTCTGCGGATACGCAGTATTTT.

The chain employs TRBV5-1 and TRBJ1-2; D is undetermined. With 0 bases removed from V and 0 bases from J, the gap between germline ends came to 6 bases. Germline CDR1 is SGHRS and CDR2 is YFSETQ. The CDR3 loop spans 14 amino acids. This CDR3 is CASSLVDANYGYTF. The CDR3 bases are TGCGCCAGCAGCTTGGTCGATGCTAACTATGGCTACACCTTC.

The chain has TRBV5-4 and TRBJ2-5; D is undetermined. The CDR3 runs 14 residues. CDR1 SGHNT and CDR2 YYREEE come from the germline V gene (reference sequence). Trimming cost V 0 bases and J 0 bases, with 6 bases left between them. CDR3 DNA: TGTGCCAGCAGCTTGGTCGACAACCAAGAGACCCAGTACTTC. It translates to CASSLVDNQETQYF.

The table lists this clone with a few counts. The genes are TRBV6-1 and TRBJ1-2; D call uncertain. V was trimmed by 6 bases and J by 6 bases, leaving 14 bases between them. Germline values: CDR1 MNHNS, CDR2 SASEGT. The CDR3 runs to 13 residues. Here the CDR3 reads CASRTNSRDGYTF. DNA for the CDR3: TGTGCCAGCAGAACCAATTCCAGAGATGGCTACACCTTC.

This clone came up a few times. The CDR3 spells CASSLARTSGSDEQYF. The DNA of the CDR3 is TGTGCCAGCAGCTTAGCTCGGACTAGCGGGAGTGACGAGCAGTACTTC. The chain uses TRBV7-9 and TRBJ2-7; 13 bases are a match to TRBD2. J gave up 5 bases and V 0 bases, and 4 bases lay outside the gene matches. The CDR3 runs 16 residues. Germline V gene sequence: CDR1 SEHNR, CDR2 FQNEAQ (reference sequence).

The chain recombines TRBV6-5 with TRBJ2-7; D possibly uses TRBD1 or TRBD2 (5 bases each). Germline assignment: CDR1 MNHEY and CDR2 SVGAGI. The CDR3 consists of 15 residues. Trimming shortened V by 5 bases and J by 1 base, and 15 bases separated the two germline ends. The CDR3 protein is CASSQNRDVSYEQYF. The CDR3 nucleotides are TGTGCCAGCAGTCAAAACCGGGACGTATCCTACGAGCAGTACTTC.

V usage is TRBV5-6 and J usage is TRBJ1-3; 11 bases match TRBD1. Germline CDR1 reads SGHDT; CDR2 reads YYEEEE. The trim removed 3 bases at V and 2 bases at J, leaving 10 bases unmatched. The CDR3 covers 18 residues. The CDR3 DNA sequence: TGTGCCAGCAGCTCCGGGACAGGGGGACTAATAACTGGAAACACCATATATTTT. Its translation: CASSSGTGGLITGNTIYF.

The V and J genes are TRBV6-2 or TRBV6-3 and TRBJ1-5; D is undetermined. From germline, CDR1 is MNHEY and CDR2 SVGEGT. The germline V and J ends were trimmed by 5 bases and 4 bases, with 18 bases remaining between them. The CDR3 is 16 amino acids. CDR3 in amino acids: CASSQIGGGINQPQHF. CDR3 nucleotide sequence: TGTGCCAGCAGTCAGATCGGAGGCGGGATAAATCAGCCCCAGCATTTT.

V usage is TRBV28 and J usage is TRBJ1-6; D not resolved. The V end lost 3 bases, the J end lost 0 bases, and 9 bases lay between the germline ends. Germline CDR1 and CDR2: MDHEN and SYDVKM. The CDR3 sequence is 16 residues long. As DNA, the CDR3 is TGTGCCAGCAGTTTCTACAGCCGCTCCTATAATTCACCCCTCCACTTT. This encodes CASSFYSRSYNSPLHF.

This chain joins TRBV28 and TRBJ2-7; TRBD2 aligns across 7 bases. Germline CDR1 and CDR2: MDHEN and SYDVKM. Trimming cost V 8 bases and J 8 bases; bases outside gene matches: 9. This CDR3 comprises 12 residues. CDR3 loop: CASHDTGGKQYF. The CDR3 nucleotides read TGTGCCAGCCATGACACGGGGGGTAAGCAGTACTTC.

The chain carries TRBV28 and TRBJ2-7; D remains ambiguous. V lost 3 bases, J lost 0 bases, and 9 bases lay in between. Germline V gene sequence: CDR1 MDHEN, CDR2 SYDVKM. This CDR3 spans 14 amino acids. The CDR3 nucleotides read TGTGCCAGCAGTTTGGCAGAGAGCTCCTACGAGCAGTACTTC. Translating it yields CASSLAESSYEQYF.

The chain couples TRBV5-1 to TRBJ1-1, with 12 bases matching TRBD1. The junction had 3 bases not matched to a gene; V was cut back by 2 bases and J by 1 base. Germline CDR1 reads SGHRS; CDR2 reads YFSETQ. The CDR3 has 16 amino acids. The DNA for the CDR3 is TGCGCCAGCAGCTTAGGGACAGGGGGCCCGAACACTGAAGCTTTCTTT. It encodes CASSLGTGGPNTEAFF.

The gene calls are TRBV7-6 and TRBJ1-4; D is uncertain. Looked up from germline, CDR1 is SGHVS and CDR2 is FNYEAQ. V lost 3 bases to trimming and J lost 5 bases, with 13 bases between them. This CDR3 spans 15 amino acids. CDR3 region: CASSFFGEQNEKLFF. The CDR3 DNA sequence: TGTGCCAGCAGCTTCTTCGGGGAGCAAAATGAAAAACTGTTTTTT.

The rearrangement links TRBV3-1 (or the pseudogene TRBV3-2) to TRBJ1-1; D perhaps matches TRBD1 (6 bases). The CDR3 has 12 amino acids. CDR1 and CDR2 from the germline V gene are LGHDT and YNNKEL (reference sequence). The ends were cut back, 6 bases at V and 7 bases at J, with 12 bases in the middle. The CDR3 DNA follows: TGTGCCAGCAGGCAGGGGCCGCTTGAAGCTTTCTTT. It translates to CASRQGPLEAFF.

This CDR3 reads CASSSRTSTDTQYF. The CDR3 DNA follows: TGCGCCAGCAGCTCAAGAACTAGCACAGATACGCAGTATTTT. The gene calls are TRBV5-1 and TRBJ2-3; D gene unclear. Trimming stripped 3 bases from V and 0 bases from J, with 8 bases between. This CDR3 region has 14 residues. Germline V lookup: CDR1 SGHRS, CDR2 YFSETQ.

V is TRBV5-1 and J is TRBJ2-7, with 7 bases fitting TRBD1. V was clipped by 0 bases and J by 2 bases; unmatched bases: 8. Germline lookup yields CDR1 SGHRS and CDR2 YFSETQ. The CDR3 consists of 16 residues. DNA for the CDR3: TGCGCCAGCAGCTTGGACCCGGGACAGCCCCCCTACGAGCAGTACTTC. Translation gives CASSLDPGQPPYEQYF.

The V and J genes are TRBV11-2 and TRBJ2-7; the D gene could be TRBD1 or TRBD2 (5 bases each). This CDR3 has 12 residues. V was trimmed by 3 bases and J by 4 bases, leaving 7 bases between them. Germline V CDR1 and CDR2: SGHAT, FQNNGV. The CDR3 loop reads CASSFGGYEQYF. The CDR3 DNA sequence: TGTGCCAGCAGCTTTGGGGGTTACGAGCAGTACTTC.

This chain connects TRBV28 to TRBJ1-1; D unclear. Germline CDR1 is MDHEN and CDR2 is SYDVKM. Trimming shortened V by 3 bases and J by 6 bases, and 11 bases separated the two germline ends. The CDR3 sequence is 13 residues long. In DNA, the CDR3 is TGTGCCAGCAGTTTCAGTGACTACGCTGAAGCTTTCTTT. Protein sequence: CASSFSDYAEAFF.

V and J are TRBV11-2 and TRBJ2-1; D tentatively fits TRBD1 or TRBD2 (5 bases each). The germline CDR1 and CDR2 sequences are SGHAT and FQNNGV. This CDR3 spans 15 amino acids. The V gene lost 2 bases and the J gene lost 9 bases, with 17 bases spanning the gap. For the CDR3, the DNA is TGTGCCAGCAGCTTACGGGACCCCAGGTGGAGTGAGCAGTTCTTC. This sequence encodes CASSLRDPRWSEQFF.

The genes are TRBV6-1 and TRBJ2-1; 11 nucleotides agree with TRBD2. Trimming removed 5 bases from V and 5 bases from J; junction bases left unmatched: 5. CDR1 is MNHNS, CDR2 SASEGT, per germline. CDR3 size: 15 residues. The CDR3 DNA sequence: TGTGCCAGCAGTCCTCTAGCGGGGGGACACAATGAGCAGTTCTTC. It translates to CASSPLAGGHNEQFF.

CDR3 in DNA: TGTGCCAGCAGTTACCAGGGTCGCTATGGCTACACCTTC. This codes for CASSYQGRYGYTF. J is TRBJ1-2 and V is TRBV28; weak D call: TRBD1 (5 bases). Germline lookup yields CDR1 MDHEN and CDR2 SYDVKM. CDR3 length: 13 residues. V lost 4 bases and J 4 bases, leaving 10 bases between the germline ends.

This chain links TRBV6-6 with TRBJ1-6; 9 bases are a match to TRBD1. Trimming cost V 6 bases and J 9 bases; bases outside gene matches: 12. Per germline, CDR1 MNHNY and CDR2 SVGAGI (reference sequence). This CDR3 has 16 amino acids. CDR3 sequence: CASSLQGAPPGSPLHF. The CDR3 coding sequence is TGTGCCAGCAGCCTACAGGGGGCCCCGCCGGGTTCACCCCTCCACTTT.

The rearrangement uses TRBV7-8 and TRBJ2-2; D might be TRBD1 (5 bases). Trimming left V 1 base short and J 5 bases short, with 17 bases between. CDR1 is SGHVS and CDR2 is FQNEAQ in the germline V gene. The CDR3 has 17 residues. CDR3 nucleotides: TGTGCCAGCAGCTTAGAGGCCAGGGTTGTTGGAACCGGGGAGCTGTTTTTT. Translation gives CASSLEARVVGTGELFF.

The rearrangement joins TRBV19 to TRBJ2-7; TRBD2 matches 7 bases. Germline V gene data show CDR1 as LNHDA and CDR2 as SQIVND (reference sequence). This CDR3 region has 14 residues. Losses at the gene ends were 3 bases for V and 5 bases for J; bases not matched to a gene: 7. The CDR3 DNA follows: TGTGCCAGTAGTATGGGGCGGGAGATCAACGAGCAGTACTTC. Its protein is CASSMGREINEQYF.

The sample holds one count of this clone. CDR3 coding DNA: TGTGCCAGCAGCTGGCCCCCGGGGACTAACTATGGCTACACCTTC. Protein product: CASSWPPGTNYGYTF. The chain joins TRBV13 to TRBJ1-2; D gene ambiguous. Germline V gene lookup returns CDR1 PRHDT and CDR2 FYEKMQ (reference sequence). The length of the CDR3 is 15 residues. V gave up 4 bases and J gave up 0 bases, with 12 bases separating them.

This clone was seen only a few times. The genes are TRBV30 and TRBJ1-5, with D unresolved. This CDR3 region has 13 residues. Deletions cut 3 bases from V and 4 bases from J, with 10 bases between. Germline V CDR1 and CDR2: GTSNPN, SVGIG (reference sequence). The CDR3 loop reads CAWSADPNQPQHF. The DNA for the CDR3 is TGTGCCTGGAGCGCTGACCCAAATCAGCCCCAGCATTTT.